A selection of T cell receptor beta chains follows, all from one sample in a study of cytomegalovirus exposure and HLA in healthy donors. Only in-frame clones appear in the TCRdb table, and some are missing; sequencing was by immunoSEQ multiplex PCR. Of more than 95,000 clones in the sample, 79% are singletons; the top ten hold around 4.5%. Sequencing was done on a sample of PBMCs. The receptor source for this set is a man aged 25 to 40 in good health and CMV-seropositive. CDR3s include the opening cysteine and the closing phenylalanine or tryptophan. A D gene is named only where the DNA matches it firmly. Clone size is given for some rows only: seen once, a few or many times, or a class if the clone is expanded.

j_call v_call d_call clone_size cdr3_aa cdr3_nt
TRBJ2-1 TRBV7-2 . . CASSPYNEQFF TGTGCCAGCAGCCCTTACAATGAGCAGTTCTTC
TRBJ2-7 TRBV5-3 TRBD2 . CARSSGLAGGRDDEQYF TGTGCCAGAAGCTCCGGACTAGCGGGGGGACGTGACGACGAGCAGTACTTC
TRBJ2-1 TRBV28 TRBD1 . CASSLTGAGGDNEQFF TGTGCCAGCAGTTTGACAGGGGCGGGTGGGGACAATGAGCAGTTCTTC
TRBJ2-3 TRBV29-1 TRBD2 . CSVEVETSGPHPRF TGCAGCGTTGAAGTCGAGACTAGCGGACCACACCCGAGATTT
TRBJ2-5 TRBV7-9 . . CASLEQYF TGTGCCAGCCTAGAGCAGTACTTC
TRBJ1-2 TRBV9 . . CASSGFSDRLNYGYTF TGTGCCAGCAGCGGATTTAGTGACAGGCTTAACTATGGCTACACCTTC
TRBJ2-3 TRBV6-6 TRBD2 . CASSPLAGGKLDTQYF TGTGCCAGCAGCCCGCTTGCGGGAGGGAAACTAGATACGCAGTATTTT
TRBJ2-1 TRBV2 . . CASSERRGRDNEQFF TGTGCCAGCAGTGAGCGGCGGGGCCGTGATAATGAGCAGTTCTTC
TRBJ2-7 TRBV5-6 TRBD2 . CASSFEPTSGYYEQYF TGTGCCAGCAGCTTCGAGCCGACTAGCGGGTACTACGAGCAGTACTTC
TRBJ1-3 TRBV7-9 TRBD1 . CSSSGDRVVGNTIYF TGTTCCAGCAGCGGCGACAGGGTTGTTGGAAACACCATATATTTT
TRBJ2-7 TRBV30 TRBD2 . CAWSVGGTGTYEQYF TGTGCCTGGAGTGTGGGGGGGACTGGAACCTACGAGCAGTACTTC
TRBJ1-5 TRBV30 TRBD1 . CAWSLGQGGQPQHF TGTGCCTGGAGTTTAGGACAGGGAGGGCAGCCCCAGCATTTT
TRBJ2-7 TRBV18 . few CASSPPASYEQYF TGTGCCAGCTCACCACCGGCCAGCTACGAGCAGTACTTC
TRBJ1-1 TRBV12-2 . . CASRLVEVDSLMNTEAFF TGTGCAAGTCGCTTAGTGGAGGTGGACAGCCTCATGAACACTGAAGCTTTCTTT
TRBJ1-2 TRBV15 TRBD1 . CATSTWTGRYTF TGTGCCACCAGCACTTGGACAGGCCGCTACACCTTC
TRBJ1-2 TRBV18 . . CASSAGVYGYTF TGTGCCAGCTCGGCAGGGGTCTATGGCTACACCTTC
TRBJ1-1 TRBV7-9 TRBD1 . CASSSMGQNEAFF TGTGCCAGCAGCTCAATGGGACAGAATGAAGCTTTCTTT
TRBJ2-7 TRBV5-5 TRBD1 . CASSDRDRGRYEQYF TGTGCCAGCAGCGACCGGGACAGGGGACGCTACGAGCAGTACTTC
TRBJ1-2 TRBV9 TRBD1 . CASSAGDRVRNGYTF TGTGCCAGCAGCGCGGGGGACAGGGTAAGGAACGGCTACACCTTC
TRBJ2-4 TRBV4-2 TRBD1 few CASSQETGGGGNIQYF TGTGCCAGCAGCCAAGAAACAGGGGGCGGTGGAAACATTCAGTACTTC
TRBJ2-2 TRBV2 TRBD1 . CASSPDRPNTGELFF TGTGCCAGCAGTCCGGACAGGCCTAACACCGGGGAGCTGTTTTTT
TRBJ2-1 TRBV2 TRBD1 . CASSEQGDWDEQFF TGTGCCAGCAGTGAGCAGGGGGATTGGGATGAGCAGTTCTTC
TRBJ2-6 TRBV15 TRBD1 . CATSGRQKGANGLTF TGTGCCACCAGCGGTCGACAGAAGGGGGCCAACGGCCTGACTTTC